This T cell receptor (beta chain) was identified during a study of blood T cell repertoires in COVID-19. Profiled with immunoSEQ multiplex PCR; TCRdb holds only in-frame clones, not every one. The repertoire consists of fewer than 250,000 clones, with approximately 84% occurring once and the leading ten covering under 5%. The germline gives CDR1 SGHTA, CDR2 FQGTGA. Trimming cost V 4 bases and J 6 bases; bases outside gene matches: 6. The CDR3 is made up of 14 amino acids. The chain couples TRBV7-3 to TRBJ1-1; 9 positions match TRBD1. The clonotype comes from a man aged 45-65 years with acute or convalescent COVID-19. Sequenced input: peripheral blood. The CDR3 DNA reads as TGTGCCAGCAGCTCCACAGGGGGCAACGCTGAAGCTTTCTTT. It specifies CASSSTGGNAEAFF.